This T cell receptor beta chain was sequenced in a study of blood T cell repertoires in COVID-19. At the level of the study: The United States, Italy and Spain were the sources of the acute and convalescent COVID-19 samples. Sources were T cells, B-cell-depleted T cells, or PBMCs; the material itself was cDNA or gDNA.

Germline assignment: CDR1 MNHEY and CDR2 SVGAGI. After removal of 8 bases from V and 5 bases from J, the junction contained 6 bases not matched to a gene. CDR3 length: 13 amino acids. Per the study methods: Amplification of reference gene primers was used by the study to estimate nucleated cell counts. Here immunoSEQ multiplex PCR was the method, and the copy in TCRdb shows in-frame clones only, minus some. V, J and clone size were drawn from that table, and D and trimming were deduced from the DNA. The repertoire holds over 50,000 clones, with more than 75% as singletons. The TCR was taken from a man between 50 and 59 years old with active COVID-19. The chain joins TRBV6-5 to TRBJ2-1; 7 nucleotides agree with TRBD1. The sequencing input was peripheral blood. The CDR3, as DNA: TGTGCCAGCCGCGGACAGGAGCACAATGAGCAGTTCTTC. Its protein product is CASRGQEHNEQFF.